A selection of T cell receptor beta chains follows, all from one sample in a study of beta chain features in type 1 diabetes. Assay: immunoSEQ multiplex PCR; the TCRdb copy retains only in-frame clones and omits some. The sample holds under 850,000 clones; under 15% are singletons and the top ten take approximately 0.022%. The sequencing sample was made of naive CD4+ T cells from blood. Receptor source: a man aged 18 to 29 with type 1 diabetes. Each CDR3 is given with its conserved first and last residue. Each record gives: J gene, clone size, D gene, V gene, CDR3 protein, CDR3 DNA. D genes are given only for firm matches. Size is omitted from some rows. Given values are once, few, many or a class for expanded clones.

TRBJ2-2 | few | NA | TRBV7-9 | CASGSTGELFF | TGTGCCAGCGGGAGTACCGGGGAGCTGTTTTTT
TRBJ2-7 | NA | NA | TRBV2 | CASSLEHTGEQYF | TGTGCCAGCAGTCTGGAACATACGGGCGAGCAGTACTTC
TRBJ1-5 | NA | NA | TRBV30 | CAWSTRIDSDSNQPQHF | TGTGCCTGGAGTACACGGATCGACTCCGATAGCAATCAGCCCCAGCATTTT
TRBJ1-1 | NA | NA | TRBV2 | CASRGRGNTEAFF | TGTGCCAGCAGAGGGAGGGGTAACACTGAAGCTTTCTTT
TRBJ2-3 | few | NA | TRBV30 | CAWRPAGHLITDTQYF | TGTGCCTGGAGGCCCGCGGGACACTTAATCACAGATACGCAGTATTTT
TRBJ1-1 | NA | NA | TRBV29-1 | CSVVRGTNTEAFF | TGCAGCGTTGTTCGGGGTACGAACACTGAAGCTTTCTTT
TRBJ2-7 | few | TRBD1 | TRBV30 | CAWTGGYEQYF | TGTGCCTGGACAGGGGGCTACGAGCAGTACTTC
TRBJ2-7 | NA | NA | TRBV25-1 | CASSENGGSEQYF | TGTGCCAGCAGTGAAAATGGGGGATCCGAGCAGTACTTC
TRBJ2-5 | NA | NA | TRBV19 | CASSIHRQETQYF | TGTGCCAGTAGTATTCATAGACAAGAGACCCAGTACTTC
TRBJ2-1 | few | NA | TRBV6-5 | CASSPGGQKNEQFF | TGTGCCAGCAGCCCCGGTGGTCAGAAAAATGAGCAGTTCTTC
TRBJ2-5 | NA | TRBD2 | TRBV4-2 | CASSQEETSGGAVRETQYF | TGTGCCAGCAGCCAAGAGGAGACTAGCGGGGGGGCCGTACGGGAGACCCAGTACTTC
TRBJ2-7 | NA | NA | TRBV6-5 | CASSYSKGYEQYF | TGTGCCAGCAGTTACTCGAAGGGTTACGAGCAGTACTTC
TRBJ1-1 | once | NA | TRBV30 | CAWSVLQWAEAFF | TGTGCCTGGAGTGTACTCCAATGGGCTGAAGCTTTCTTT
TRBJ2-6 | few | NA | TRBV2 | CASPTGGTGHSGANVLTF | TGTGCCAGCCCGACTGGGGGGACCGGCCACTCTGGGGCCAACGTCCTGACTTTC
TRBJ2-7 | NA | NA | TRBV14 | CASSQPGGNEQYF | TGTGCCAGCAGCCAACCAGGGGGGAACGAGCAGTACTTC
TRBJ1-1 | NA | NA | TRBV25-1 | CASFWRLGTTEAFF | TGTGCCAGCTTCTGGCGGTTAGGGACCACTGAAGCTTTCTTT
TRBJ2-2 | NA | NA | TRBV7-2 | CASSFVLLPNTGELFF | TGTGCCAGCAGCTTTGTCCTGTTACCGAACACCGGGGAGCTGTTTTTT
TRBJ2-1 | NA | TRBD1 | TRBV2 | CASRPNRGQVNNEQFF | TGTGCCAGCAGGCCCAACAGGGGTCAGGTCAACAATGAGCAGTTCTTC
TRBJ1-4 | few | NA | TRBV9 | CASTSGRVGGEKLFF | TGTGCCAGCACCTCGGGGAGAGTCGGGGGTGAAAAACTGTTTTTT
TRBJ2-4 | NA | NA | TRBV6-6 | CASSARTAGENIQYF | TGTGCCAGCAGTGCCAGGACAGCCGGAGAAAACATTCAGTACTTC
TRBJ2-7 | few | TRBD1 | TRBV7-6 | CASSPRTGIHEQYF | TGTGCCAGCAGCCCCCGGACAGGGATCCACGAGCAGTACTTC
TRBJ2-2 | NA | NA | TRBV7-2 | CASSLALGGTGELFF | TGTGCCAGCAGCTTAGCGCTCGGCGGCACCGGGGAGCTGTTTTTT
TRBJ1-5 | NA | TRBD1 | TRBV25-1 | CASSEGQGVSNQPQHF | TGTGCCAGCAGTGAGGGACAGGGGGTCAGCAATCAGCCCCAGCATTTT
TRBJ2-3 | NA | TRBD2 | TRBV10-3 | CAISASGSGGSTDTQYF | TGTGCCATCAGTGCTTCGGGTAGCGGGGGAAGCACAGATACGCAGTATTTT
TRBJ1-2 | few | NA | TRBV30 | CAWGLYGYTF | TGTGCCTGGGGACTTTATGGCTACACCTTC
TRBJ2-6 | NA | NA | TRBV30 | CAWSAKGDGANVLTF | TGTGCCTGGAGTGCAAAAGGTGATGGGGCCAACGTCCTGACTTTC
TRBJ2-1 | NA | NA | TRBV4-1 | CASSQRLYNNEQFF | TGCGCCAGCAGCCAGCGACTCTACAACAATGAGCAGTTCTTC
TRBJ1-5 | NA | TRBD1 | TRBV7-2 | CASSLAATGSNQPQHF | TGTGCCAGCAGCTTAGCGGCGACAGGGAGCAATCAGCCCCAGCATTTT
TRBJ1-1 | few | NA | TRBV5-1 | CASSLGGTGVTEAFF | TGCGCCAGCAGTCTTGGAGGGACGGGGGTAACTGAAGCTTTCTTT
TRBJ1-2 | NA | NA | TRBV7-9 | CASSFDINYGYTF | TGTGCCAGCAGCTTCGACATTAACTATGGCTACACCTTC
TRBJ2-7 | few | TRBD2 | TRBV9 | CASSVFPGLAGEAYEQYF | TGTGCCAGCAGCGTGTTCCCGGGACTAGCGGGGGAGGCCTACGAGCAGTACTTC
TRBJ2-3 | NA | NA | TRBV30 | CAWKGGIIGTQYF | TGTGCCTGGAAAGGGGGGATAATCGGTACGCAGTATTTT
TRBJ1-6 | NA | NA | TRBV5-1 | CASSLDPGRKNSPLHF | TGCGCCAGCAGCTTGGATCCGGGACGGAAGAATTCACCCCTCCACTTT
TRBJ1-1 | NA | NA | TRBV7-2 | CASSASGPEAFF | TGTGCCAGCAGCGCATCCGGGCCTGAAGCTTTCTTT
TRBJ1-5 | NA | NA | TRBV19 | CASSMQADQPQHF | TGTGCCAGTAGTATGCAAGCTGATCAGCCCCAGCATTTT
TRBJ2-1 | few | NA | TRBV28 | CASSELKGGEQFF | TGTGCCAGCAGCGAGCTGAAGGGGGGTGAGCAGTTCTTC
TRBJ2-3 | few | NA | TRBV5-6 | CASSLGQTTDTQYF | TGTGCCAGCAGCTTGGGACAGACCACAGATACGCAGTATTTT
TRBJ1-1 | NA | NA | TRBV18 | CASSPPEQSGAFF | TGTGCCAGCTCACCACCTGAACAGTCGGGGGCTTTCTTT
TRBJ2-5 | few | NA | TRBV7-2 | CASSLGPLGWQETQYF | TGTGCCAGCAGCTTAGGCCCTCTTGGATGGCAAGAGACCCAGTACTTC
TRBJ2-7 | few | TRBD1 | TRBV28 | CAALAGTEIGYEQYF | TGTGCCGCACTGGCCGGGACAGAGATAGGCTACGAGCAGTACTTC
TRBJ1-2 | NA | NA | TRBV28 | CASTEGVLDYGYTF | TGTGCCAGCACTGAGGGGGTGTTGGACTATGGCTACACCTTC